This T cell receptor beta chain was identified in a study of blood T cell repertoires in COVID-19. Study information: Sources were T cells, B-cell-depleted T cells, or PBMCs; the material itself was cDNA or gDNA.

Original processing methods: Reference gene primer amplification in the assay estimated nucleated cell counts. Here immunoSEQ multiplex PCR was the method, and the copy in TCRdb shows in-frame clones only, minus some. V and J calls and clone size are those listed in that table; D and trimming were worked out from the DNA. The table records some 150,000 clones, around 86% of them present only once. Germline V gives CDR1 MNHNS, CDR2 SASEGT. The CDR3 totals 18 residues. V dropped 0 bases and J dropped 9; count of bases not matched to a gene: 12. This chain connects TRBV6-1 to TRBJ1-6, with 9 bases aligning to TRBD1. This sequence originates from a man aged 50 to 60 who had recovered from COVID-19. The specimen sequenced was peripheral blood. CDR3 sequence: CASSEAGTGSGLRSPLHF. CDR3 DNA sequence: TGTGCCAGCAGTGAAGCCGGGACAGGGAGCGGTCTGCGTTCACCCCTCCACTTT.